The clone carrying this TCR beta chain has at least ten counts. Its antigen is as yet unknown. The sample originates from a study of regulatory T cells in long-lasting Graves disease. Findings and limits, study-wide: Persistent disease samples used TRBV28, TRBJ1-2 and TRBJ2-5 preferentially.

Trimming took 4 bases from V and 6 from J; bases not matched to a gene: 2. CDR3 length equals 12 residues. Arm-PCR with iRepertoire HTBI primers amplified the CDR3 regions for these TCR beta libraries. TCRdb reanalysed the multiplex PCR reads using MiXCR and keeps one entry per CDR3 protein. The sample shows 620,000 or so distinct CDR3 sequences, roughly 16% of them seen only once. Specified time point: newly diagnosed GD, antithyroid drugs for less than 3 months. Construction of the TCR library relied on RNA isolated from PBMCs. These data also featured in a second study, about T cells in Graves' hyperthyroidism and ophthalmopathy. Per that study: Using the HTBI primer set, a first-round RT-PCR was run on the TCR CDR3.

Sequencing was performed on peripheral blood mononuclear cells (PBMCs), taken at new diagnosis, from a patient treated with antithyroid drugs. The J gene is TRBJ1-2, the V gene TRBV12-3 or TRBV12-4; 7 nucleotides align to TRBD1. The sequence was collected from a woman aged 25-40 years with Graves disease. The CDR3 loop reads CASSSQGNGYTF. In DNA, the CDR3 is TGTGCCAGCAGTTCACAGGGGAATGGCTACACCTTC.